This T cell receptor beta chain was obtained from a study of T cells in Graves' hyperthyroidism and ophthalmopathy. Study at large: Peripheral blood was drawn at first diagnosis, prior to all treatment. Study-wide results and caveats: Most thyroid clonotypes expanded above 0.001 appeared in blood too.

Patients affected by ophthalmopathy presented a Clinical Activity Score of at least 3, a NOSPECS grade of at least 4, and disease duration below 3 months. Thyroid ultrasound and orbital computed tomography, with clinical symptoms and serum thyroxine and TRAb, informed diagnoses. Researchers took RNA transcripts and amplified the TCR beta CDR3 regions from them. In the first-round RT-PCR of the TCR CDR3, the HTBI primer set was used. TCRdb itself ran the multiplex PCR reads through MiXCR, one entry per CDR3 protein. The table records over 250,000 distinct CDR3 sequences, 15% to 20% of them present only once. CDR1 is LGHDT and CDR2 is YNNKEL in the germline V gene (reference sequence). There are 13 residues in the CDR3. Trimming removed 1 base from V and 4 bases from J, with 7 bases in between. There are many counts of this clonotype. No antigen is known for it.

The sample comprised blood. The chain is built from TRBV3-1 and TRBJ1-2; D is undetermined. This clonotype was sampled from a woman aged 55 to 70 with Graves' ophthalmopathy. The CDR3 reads CASSQARLYGYTF. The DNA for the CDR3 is TGTGCCAGCAGCCAAGCTCGTCTCTATGGCTACACCTTC.